This T cell receptor (beta chain) stems from a study of T cell responses to AZD1222 COVID-19 vaccine. V was shortened by 4 bases and J by 5 bases, with 8 bases between the two germline ends. The CDR3 sequence is 11 residues long. Looked up from germline, CDR1 is SQVTM and CDR2 is ANQGSEA. The repertoire was sequenced with immunoSEQ multiplex PCR; TCRdb's copy has only in-frame clones and lacks some. The top ten hold more than 0.75% of the sample, which has around 170,000 clones, roughly 88% seen once. The material sequenced was peripheral blood, taken on day 0 of AZD1222 vaccination. The chain recombines TRBV29-1 with TRBJ1-1; D not certain. The receptor's source is an adult in good health. CDR3 in amino acids: CSVGRRTEAFF. CDR3 nucleotide sequence: TGCAGCGTTGGGAGACGGACTGAAGCTTTCTTT. The entire variable domain, with the rest obtained from reference TRBV29-1 and TRBJ1-1, is as follows: SAVISQKPSRDICQRGTSLTIQCQVDSQVTMMFWYRQQPGQSLTLIATANQGSEATYESGFVIDKFPISRPNLTFSTLTVSNMSPEDSSIYLCSVGRRTEAFFGQGTRLTVV.